This entry lists 5 T cell receptor beta chains sequenced from one sample in a study of CD8+CD57+ T cells in acquired aplastic anemia. Genomic DNA, the template, was used for profiling of the TCR beta VDJ and CDR3. In TCRdb, the reads were re-called with MiXCR into one record per CDR3 protein. The data contain a few hundred thousand distinct CDR3 sequences, 34% of them singletons. The material sequenced was sorted CD4+, CD8+, or CD8+CD57+ T cells (not recorded which) from PBMCs. These TCRs come from a human donor in good health, serving as a control.

The genes are TRBV7-9 and TRBJ1-6; D remains ambiguous. The CDR3 is 15 residues long. The germline V gene has CDR1 SEHNR and CDR2 FQNEAQ (reference sequence). V lost 6 bases, J lost 3 bases, and 12 bases lay in between. CDR3 sequence (DNA): TGTGCCAGCAGTTCGGCCCTTGTCTATAATTCACCCCTCCACTTT. It yields the protein CASSSALVYNSPLHF.

This clonotype was recorded at least ten times. This chain uses TRBV20-1 with TRBJ2-7; no definite D call. The CDR3 runs to 12 residues. The ends were cut back, 3 bases at V and 2 bases at J, with 8 bases in the middle. Germline V gene sequence: CDR1 DFQATT, CDR2 SNEGSKA (reference sequence). The CDR3 region is CSASDYAYEQYF. The DNA of the CDR3 is TGCAGTGCTAGTGATTATGCCTACGAGCAGTACTTC.

This clonotype was observed many times. The chain is built from TRBV20-1 and TRBJ1-1; 7 bases are shared with TRBD1. V shed 2 bases and J 4 bases; nucleotides not matched to a gene: 4. This CDR3 has 13 residues. From germline, CDR1 is DFQATT and CDR2 SNEGSKA (reference sequence). CDR3 coding DNA: TGCAGTGCTAGACGAGCAGGGGGCACTGAAGCTTTCTTT. Its protein product is CSARRAGGTEAFF.

A few counts support this clonotype. CDR3 DNA: TGTGCCAGCAGCCCCACTAGCGGGGGGGACAATGAGCAGTTCTTC. Translation gives CASSPTSGGDNEQFF. The gene calls are TRBV11-2 and TRBJ2-1; 13 bases are a match to TRBD2. The CDR3 extends over 15 amino acids. Germline values: CDR1 SGHAT, CDR2 FQNNGV. V shed 5 bases, J shed 5 bases, and the junction held 3 bases outside the gene matches.

This clonotype was recorded a few times. The genes are TRBV5-6 and TRBJ1-4; D remains ambiguous. Trimming pared 9 bases from V and 7 bases from J, leaving 13 bases between. Germline CDR1 and CDR2: SGHDT and YYEEEE. The CDR3 covers 12 residues. The CDR3 reads CATGVMGEKLFF. The CDR3 nucleotides read TGTGCCACCGGCGTTATGGGTGAAAAACTGTTTTTT.